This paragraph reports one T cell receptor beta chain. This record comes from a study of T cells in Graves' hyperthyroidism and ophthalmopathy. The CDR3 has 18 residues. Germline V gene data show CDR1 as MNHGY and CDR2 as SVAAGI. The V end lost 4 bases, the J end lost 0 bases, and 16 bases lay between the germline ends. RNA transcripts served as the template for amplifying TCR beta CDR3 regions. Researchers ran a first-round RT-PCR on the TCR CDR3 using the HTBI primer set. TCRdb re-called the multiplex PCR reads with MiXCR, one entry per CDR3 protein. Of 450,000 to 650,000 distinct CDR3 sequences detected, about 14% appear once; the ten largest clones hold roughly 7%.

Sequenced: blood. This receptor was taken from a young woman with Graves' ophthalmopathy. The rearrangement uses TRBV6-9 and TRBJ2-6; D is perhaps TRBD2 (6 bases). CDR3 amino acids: CASSFGTGRNSGANVLTF. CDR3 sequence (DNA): TGTGCCAGCAGTTTCGGGACTGGGAGGAACTCTGGGGCCAACGTCCTGACTTTC.